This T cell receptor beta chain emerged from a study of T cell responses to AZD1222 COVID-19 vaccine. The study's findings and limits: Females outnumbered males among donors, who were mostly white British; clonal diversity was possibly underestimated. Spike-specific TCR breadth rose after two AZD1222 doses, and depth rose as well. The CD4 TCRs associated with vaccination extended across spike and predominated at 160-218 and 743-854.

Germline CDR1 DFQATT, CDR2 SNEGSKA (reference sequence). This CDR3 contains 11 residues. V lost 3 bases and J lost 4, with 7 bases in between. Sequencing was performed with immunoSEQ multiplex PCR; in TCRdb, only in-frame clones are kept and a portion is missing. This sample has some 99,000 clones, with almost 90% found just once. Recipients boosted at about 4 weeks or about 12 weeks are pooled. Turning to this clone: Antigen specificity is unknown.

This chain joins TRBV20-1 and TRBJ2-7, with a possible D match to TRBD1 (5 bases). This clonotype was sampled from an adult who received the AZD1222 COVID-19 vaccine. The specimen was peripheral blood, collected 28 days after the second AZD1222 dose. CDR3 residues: CSARDIYEQYF. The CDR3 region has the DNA TGCAGTGCTAGGGACATTTACGAGCAGTACTTC.